Following are 19 T cell receptor beta chains from one sample sequenced in a study of T cell repertoires in cytomegalovirus infection. TCRdb redid the calling of the reads with MiXCR, one entry per CDR3 protein. This sample has more than 200,000 distinct CDR3 sequences, with approximately 9.1% found just once. The sequencing input was PBMCs. The origin of the receptors is a human donor in good health (CMV status not recorded). Some clones in this sample may be carry-over from other donors' samples.

This clonotype was seen many times. This chain uses TRBV7-6 with TRBJ2-1; tentatively, D is TRBD2 (6 bases). CDR1 and CDR2 from the germline V gene are SGHVS and FNYEAQ. This CDR3 contains 16 residues. Trimming removed 1 base at V and 2 bases at J, with 12 bases between. CDR3 DNA: TGTGCCAGCAGCTTAGAGGGGACTTCCACCTACAATGAGCAGTTCTTC. It encodes CASSLEGTSTYNEQFF.

This clonotype was counted only a few times. This chain joins TRBV20-1 and TRBJ1-5; D gene ambiguous. Trimming removed 0 bases at V and 3 bases at J, with 12 bases between. CDR1 and CDR2 (germline): DFQATT, SNEGSKA (reference sequence). This CDR3 is 15 amino acids long. CDR3 loop: CSARDVQANNQPQHF. The CDR3 DNA follows: TGCAGTGCTAGAGACGTTCAGGCTAACAATCAGCCCCAGCATTTT.

This clonotype was recorded at least ten times. The chain employs TRBV5-5 and TRBJ2-3; 8 bases are shared with TRBD1. The germline CDR1 and CDR2 sequences are SGHKS and YYEKEE (reference sequence). The CDR3 has 18 residues. V lost 3 bases to trimming and J lost 1 base; unmatched junction nucleotides: 13. DNA for the CDR3: TGTGCCAGCAGCTCCTTGGCCAGGGGGCGTTCGGGCACAGATACGCAGTATTTT. Protein: CASSSLARGRSGTDTQYF.

The V gene is TRBV20-1, the J gene TRBJ2-5, with D unresolved. CDR1 DFQATT and CDR2 SNEGSKA come from the germline V gene (reference sequence). This CDR3 spans 13 amino acids. Trimming left V 3 bases short and J 4 bases short, with 12 bases between. The CDR3, as DNA: TGCAGTGCTAGCCAAGCTCGAAGAGAGACCCAGTACTTC. Its protein is CSASQARRETQYF.

This clonotype was picked up a small number of times. V and J are TRBV12-3 or TRBV12-4 and TRBJ2-1; D may correspond to TRBD1 or TRBD2 (6 bases each). This CDR3 region has 13 residues. Trimming cost V 9 bases and J 6 bases, with 15 bases left between them. This CDR3 is CASGGGPVNEQFF. In DNA, the CDR3 is TGTGCCAGTGGAGGGGGGCCGGTCAATGAGCAGTTCTTC.

This clonotype turned up a few times. The genes are TRBV20-1 and TRBJ2-5; 9 bases line up with TRBD2. V lost 4 bases and J lost 2; bases outside the gene matches: 5. The CDR3 sequence is 14 residues long. From germline, CDR1 is DFQATT and CDR2 SNEGSKA (reference sequence). CDR3 loop: CSAKAGGLQETQYF. CDR3 sequence (DNA): TGCAGTGCTAAAGCGGGGGGATTACAAGAGACCCAGTACTTC.

This clonotype was observed at least ten times. This chain links TRBV11-3 with TRBJ2-2; D is ambiguous. The CDR3 spans 14 residues. V lost 2 bases and J 1 base, leaving 5 bases between the germline ends. Germline CDR1 reads SGHNT; CDR2 reads YENEEA. DNA for the CDR3: TGTGCCAGCAGCTTAACCAGGAACACCGGGGAGCTGTTTTTT. Amino acids: CASSLTRNTGELFF.

The genes are TRBV6-2 or TRBV6-3 and TRBJ1-5; 7 bases align to TRBD1. From germline, CDR1 is MNHEY and CDR2 SVGEGT. J lost 7 bases, V lost 0 bases, and 21 bases had no gene match. The length of the CDR3 is 20 residues. CDR3 bases: TGTGCCAGCAGTTACTCCGCCAGTGGACAGGCGTCCCCGCACCGGCAGCCCCAGCATTTT. Amino acid sequence: CASSYSASGQASPHRQPQHF.

In the case of this clonotype: This may arise from a read error, as a much more abundant clone is one base away. The chain employs TRBV24-1 and TRBJ2-3; no definite D call. With the DNA end fitting TRBJ1-5 better, the J assignment may be wrong. Germline CDR1 is KGHDR and CDR2 is SFDVKD. This CDR3 comprises 16 residues. The CDR3 bases are TGTGCCACCAGTGATAACGGACGGAGTTTCGGAAATACGCAGCATTTT. Translation: CATSDNGRSFGNTQHF.

The table lists this clonotype with many counts. The chain's CDR3 is CASSAGTVNYEDYGYTF. CDR3 sequence (DNA): TGTGCCAGCAGCGCCGGGACAGTCAACTATGAGGACTATGGCTACACCTTC. This rearrangement joins TRBV2 to TRBJ1-2; 7 positions agree with TRBD1. The CDR3 runs 17 residues. The junction had 16 bases not matched to a gene; V was cut back by 6 bases and J by 3 bases. Germline CDR1 and CDR2: SNHLY and FYNNEI. Supplemented by reference TRBV2 and TRBJ1-2, the full variable domain reads EPEVTQTPSHQVTQMGQEVILRCVPISNHLYFYWYRQILGQKVEFLVSFYNNEISEKSEIFDDQFSVERPDGSNFTLKIRSTKLEDSAMYFCASSAGTVNYEDYGYTFGSGTRLTVV.

This chain links TRBV4-2 with TRBJ1-5, with a weak D call TRBD1 (5 bases). V was pared by 1 base and J by 6 bases, with 10 bases between. CDR3 length equals 14 residues. Germline values: CDR1 LGHNA, CDR2 YNFKEQ. The DNA of the CDR3 is TGTGCCAGCAGCCAAGGGACAATCGGTCAGCCCCAGCATTTT. Translated: CASSQGTIGQPQHF.

The table lists this clonotype with many counts. The chain combines TRBV7-2 with TRBJ2-3; TRBD2 agrees at 12 bases. The CDR3 is 20 residues long. CDR1 SGHTA and CDR2 FQGNSA come from the germline V gene. Unmatched junction bases numbered 15, after V lost 4 bases and J lost 1 base. For the CDR3, the DNA is TGTGCCAGCAGCTCTAGGGGGCTAGCGGGAGGGCCGGCCCGCACAGATACGCAGTATTTT. This gives the protein CASSSRGLAGGPARTDTQYF.

The rearrangement links TRBV5-1 to TRBJ1-2, with 8 bases fitting TRBD1. The CDR3 runs to 13 residues. Looked up from germline, CDR1 is SGHRS and CDR2 is YFSETQ. V lost 3 bases and J lost 11; bases outside the gene matches: 9. CDR3 sequence: CASSSRGQAGYTF. In DNA, the CDR3 is TGCGCCAGCAGCTCGCGGGGACAGGCAGGATACACCTTC.

The chain has TRBV20-1 and TRBJ2-7; D is unresolved. Trimming removed 5 bases from V and 3 bases from J, with 14 bases in between. The CDR3 covers 13 residues. Germline loops: CDR1 DFQATT, CDR2 SNEGSKA (reference sequence). The CDR3 spells CSAPGSAHYEQYF. The CDR3 DNA is TGCAGTGCTCCCGGGTCCGCCCACTACGAGCAGTACTTC.

This clonotype was seen more than once but under ten times. The chain couples TRBV20-1 to TRBJ2-7; 7 bases align to TRBD1. The germline V gene has CDR1 DFQATT and CDR2 SNEGSKA (reference sequence). The CDR3 covers 14 residues. Germline trimming cut 1 base from V and 6 bases from J; bases unmatched to any gene: 9. CDR3 nucleotides: TGCAGTGCTAGAGCGGCGGCAGGGGGTCCCGAGCAGTACTTC. This sequence encodes CSARAAAGGPEQYF.

The sample holds many counts of this clonotype. This rearrangement joins TRBV19 to TRBJ1-5; 7 nucleotides align to TRBD1. This CDR3 contains 15 residues. Germline lookup yields CDR1 LNHDA and CDR2 SQIVND (reference sequence). The V gene end was trimmed by 6 bases and the J gene end by 1 base; junction bases not matched to a gene: 6. For the CDR3, the DNA is TGTGCCAGTAGATGGGAGGGGGCCAGCAATCAGCCCCAGCATTTT. This sequence encodes CASRWEGASNQPQHF.

This clonotype was found many times. The chain is built from TRBV7-6 and TRBJ1-5; 7 bases align to TRBD1. Unmatched junction bases numbered 14, after V lost 1 base and J lost 5 bases. CDR3 length: 18 residues. Germline V gene data show CDR1 as SGHVS and CDR2 as FNYEAQ. CDR3 region: CASSLDSRWRGLDQPQHF. CDR3 coding DNA: TGTGCCAGCAGCTTAGATTCGCGGTGGAGGGGGCTCGATCAGCCCCAGCATTTT.

This clonotype has at least ten counts. The V call is TRBV6-4, the J call TRBJ2-3; D is possibly TRBD2 (6 bases). V was clipped by 0 bases and J by 5 bases, with 6 bases between them. The CDR3 spans 13 residues. Germline-derived CDR1 and CDR2 are MRHNA and SNTAGT. The CDR3 loop is CASSDSGGDTQYF. CDR3 nucleotides: TGTGCCAGCAGTGACTCCGGGGGAGATACGCAGTATTTT.

This clonotype was observed many times. This rearrangement joins TRBV7-2 to TRBJ2-4; D gene uncertain. V lost 1 base and J 1 base, leaving 14 bases between the germline ends. Germline CDR1 is SGHTA and CDR2 is FQGNSA. This CDR3 region has 17 residues. CDR3 sequence reads: CASSLVSPYGAKNIQYF. As DNA, the CDR3 is TGTGCCAGCAGCTTAGTTTCCCCCTACGGTGCCAAAAACATTCAGTACTTC.